Detailed here is one TCR beta chain. TCRdb's copy holds only in-frame clones and misses some; the assay was immunoSEQ multiplex PCR. The data hold tens of thousands of clones, with 85% to 95% observed a single time. After removal of 8 bases from V and 8 bases from J, the junction contained 5 bases not matched to a gene. This CDR3 spans 12 amino acids. CDR1 is SEHNR and CDR2 is FQNEAQ in the germline V gene (reference sequence). The data are from a study of T cell changes during pregnancy in multiple sclerosis. The rearrangement joins TRBV7-9 to TRBJ2-1; 8 bases align to TRBD1. This specimen consisted of peripheral blood, obtained in the second trimester of pregnancy. The source of this sequence is a female donor in good health, enrolled as a control in a pregnancy study. CDR3 nucleotide sequence: TGTGCCAGCCGGGACAGGCCCCATGAGCAGTTCTTC. Amino acids: CASRDRPHEQFF.